This T cell receptor (beta chain) derives from a study of blood T cell repertoires in COVID-19. Study overall: Acute-phase and convalescent COVID-19 samples originated in the United States, Italy and Spain.

As handled by the study authors: Nucleated cell counts were estimated from reference gene primer amplification. Assay used: immunoSEQ multiplex PCR; TCRdb lists only in-frame clones, some missing. D and trimming come from the DNA, and the V and J calls and clone size come from that table. The sample includes some 40,000 clones, roughly 92% of them seen just once. The length of the CDR3 is 14 residues. Trimming shortened V by 5 bases and J by 4 bases, and 14 bases separated the two germline ends. CDR1 LGHNT and CDR2 FRNRAP come from the germline V gene. The sequenced sample was peripheral blood. The TCR comes from a man aged 50 to 60 with active COVID-19. The chain uses TRBV12-5 and TRBJ1-1; a weak D match, TRBD1 (6 bases). CDR3 nucleotide sequence: TGTGCTAGTGGTCCGTACCAGGGGTCCACTGAAGCTTTCTTT. Translating gives CASGPYQGSTEAFF.